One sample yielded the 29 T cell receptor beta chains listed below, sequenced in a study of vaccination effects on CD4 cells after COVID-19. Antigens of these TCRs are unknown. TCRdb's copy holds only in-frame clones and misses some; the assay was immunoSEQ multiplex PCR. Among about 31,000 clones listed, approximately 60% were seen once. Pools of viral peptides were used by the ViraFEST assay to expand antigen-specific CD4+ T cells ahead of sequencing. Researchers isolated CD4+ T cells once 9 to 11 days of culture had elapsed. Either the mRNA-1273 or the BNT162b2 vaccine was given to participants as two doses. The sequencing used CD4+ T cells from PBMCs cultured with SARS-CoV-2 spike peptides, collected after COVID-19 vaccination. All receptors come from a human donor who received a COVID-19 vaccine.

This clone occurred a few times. For the CDR3, the DNA is TGTGCCAGCTCACCAATGGCTAGCCCCCTCGAGCAGTACTTC. Protein: CASSPMASPLEQYF. The chain carries TRBV18 and TRBJ2-7, with a possible D match to TRBD2 (5 bases). The CDR3 consists of 14 residues. Germline V lookup: CDR1 KGHSH, CDR2 LQKENI. Trimming cost V 2 bases and J 6 bases, with 14 bases left between them. The variable domain in full, with the rest retrieved from reference TRBV18 and TRBJ2-7, is NAGVMQNPRHLVRRRGQEARLRCSPMKGHSHVYWYRQLPEEGLKFMVYLQKENIIDESGMPKERFSAEFPKEGPSILRIQQVVRGDSAAYFCASSPMASPLEQYFGPGTRLTVT.

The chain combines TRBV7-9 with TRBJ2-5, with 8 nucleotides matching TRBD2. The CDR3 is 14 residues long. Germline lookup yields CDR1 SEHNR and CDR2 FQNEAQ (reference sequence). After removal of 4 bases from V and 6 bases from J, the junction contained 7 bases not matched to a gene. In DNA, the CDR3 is TGTGCCAGCAGCTCCGGGACTAGTACAAAGACCCAGTACTTC. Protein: CASSSGTSTKTQYF. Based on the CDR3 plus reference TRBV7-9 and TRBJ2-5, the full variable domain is DTGVSQNPRHKITKRGQNVTFRCDPISEHNRLYWYRQTLGQGPEFLTYFQNEAQLEKSRLLSDRFSAERPKGSFSTLEIQRTEQGDSAMYLCASSSGTSTKTQYFGPGTRLLVL.

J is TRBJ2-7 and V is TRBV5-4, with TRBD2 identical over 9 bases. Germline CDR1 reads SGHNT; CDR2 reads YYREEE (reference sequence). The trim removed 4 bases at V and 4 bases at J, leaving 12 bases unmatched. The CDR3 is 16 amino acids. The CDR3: CASSPTTSGRSYEQYF. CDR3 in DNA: TGTGCCAGCAGCCCCACTACTAGCGGGCGGAGTTACGAGCAGTACTTC.

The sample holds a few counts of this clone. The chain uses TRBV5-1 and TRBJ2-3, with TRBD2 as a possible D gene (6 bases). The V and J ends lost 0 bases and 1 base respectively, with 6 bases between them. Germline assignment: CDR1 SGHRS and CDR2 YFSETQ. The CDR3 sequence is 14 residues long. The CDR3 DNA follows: TGCGCCAGCAGCTTGGGACTAGGCACAGATACGCAGTATTTT. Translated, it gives CASSLGLGTDTQYF.

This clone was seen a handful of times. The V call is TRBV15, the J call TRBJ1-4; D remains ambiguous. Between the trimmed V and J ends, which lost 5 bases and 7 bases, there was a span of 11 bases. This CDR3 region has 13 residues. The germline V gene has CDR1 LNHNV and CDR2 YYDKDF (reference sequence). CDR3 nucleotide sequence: TGTGCCACCAGCCCTCGAGGCCGTGAAAAACTGTTTTTT. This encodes CATSPRGREKLFF.

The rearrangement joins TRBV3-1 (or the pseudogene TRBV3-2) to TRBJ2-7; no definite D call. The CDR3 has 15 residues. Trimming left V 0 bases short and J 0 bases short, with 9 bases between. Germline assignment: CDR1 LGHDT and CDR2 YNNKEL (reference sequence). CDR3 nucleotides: TGTGCCAGCAGCCAAGAATCGCAGACCTCCTACGAGCAGTACTTC. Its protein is CASSQESQTSYEQYF.

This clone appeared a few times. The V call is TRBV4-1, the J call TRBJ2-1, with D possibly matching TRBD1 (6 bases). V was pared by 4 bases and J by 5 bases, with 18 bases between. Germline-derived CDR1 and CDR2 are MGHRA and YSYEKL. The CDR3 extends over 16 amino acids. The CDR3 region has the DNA TGCGCCAGCAGCCGCACAGGTGTCAGGGGACACAATGAGCAGTTCTTC. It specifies CASSRTGVRGHNEQFF.

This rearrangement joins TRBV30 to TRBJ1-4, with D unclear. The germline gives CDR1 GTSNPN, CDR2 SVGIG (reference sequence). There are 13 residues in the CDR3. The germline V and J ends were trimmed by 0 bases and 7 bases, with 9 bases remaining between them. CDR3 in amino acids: CAWSVRRGEKLFF. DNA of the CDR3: TGTGCCTGGAGTGTGCGACGAGGTGAAAAACTGTTTTTT.

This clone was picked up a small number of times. CDR3 bases: TGTGCCAGCAGTACACCCAGGGCTCCTGAGCAGTTCTTC. This translates into CASSTPRAPEQFF. V is TRBV28 and J is TRBJ2-1; the D gene is possibly TRBD1 (5 bases). Germline values: CDR1 MDHEN, CDR2 SYDVKM. The ends were cut back, 5 bases at V and 9 bases at J, with 14 bases in the middle. The CDR3 is 13 amino acids.

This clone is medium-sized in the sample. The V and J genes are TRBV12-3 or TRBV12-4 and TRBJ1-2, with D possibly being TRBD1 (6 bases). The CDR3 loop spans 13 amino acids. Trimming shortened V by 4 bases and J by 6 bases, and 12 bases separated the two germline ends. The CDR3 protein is CASSYRGADGYTF. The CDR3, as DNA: TGTGCCAGCAGTTATCGGGGGGCCGATGGCTACACCTTC.

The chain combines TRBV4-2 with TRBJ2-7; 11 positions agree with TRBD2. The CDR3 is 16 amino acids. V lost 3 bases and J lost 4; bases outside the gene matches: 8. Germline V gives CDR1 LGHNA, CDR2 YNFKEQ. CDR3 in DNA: TGTGCCAGCAGCCAGGAACTAGCGGGAGAGCAGTACGAGCAGTACTTC. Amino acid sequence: CASSQELAGEQYEQYF.

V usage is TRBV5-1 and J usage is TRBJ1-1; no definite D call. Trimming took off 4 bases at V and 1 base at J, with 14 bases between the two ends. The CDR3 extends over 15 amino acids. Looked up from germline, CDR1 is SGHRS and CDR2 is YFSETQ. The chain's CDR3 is CASSPSFLGNTEAFF. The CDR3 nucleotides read TGCGCCAGCAGCCCCTCCTTTCTAGGGAACACTGAAGCTTTCTTT.

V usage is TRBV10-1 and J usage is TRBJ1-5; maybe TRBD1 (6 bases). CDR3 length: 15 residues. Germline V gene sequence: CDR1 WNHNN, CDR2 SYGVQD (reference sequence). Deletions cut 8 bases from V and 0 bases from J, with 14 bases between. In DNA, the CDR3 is TGCGCCAGCCCCCATAAGACAGGTAGCAATCAGCCCCAGCATTTT. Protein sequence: CASPHKTGSNQPQHF.

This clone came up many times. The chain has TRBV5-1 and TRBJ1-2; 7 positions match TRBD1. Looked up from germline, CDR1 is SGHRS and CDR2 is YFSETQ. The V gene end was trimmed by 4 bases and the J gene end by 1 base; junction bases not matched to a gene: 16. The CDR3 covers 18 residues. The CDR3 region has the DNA TGCGCCAGCAGCGAACCCGGGACAGCCGTCCGAAGTAACTATGGCTACACCTTC. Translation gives CASSEPGTAVRSNYGYTF.

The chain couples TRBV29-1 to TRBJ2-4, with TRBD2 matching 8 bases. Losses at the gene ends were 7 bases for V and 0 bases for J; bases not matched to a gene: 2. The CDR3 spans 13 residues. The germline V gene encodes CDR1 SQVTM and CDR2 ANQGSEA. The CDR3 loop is CSAGGIAKNIQYF. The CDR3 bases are TGCAGCGCGGGGGGGATAGCCAAAAACATTCAGTACTTC.

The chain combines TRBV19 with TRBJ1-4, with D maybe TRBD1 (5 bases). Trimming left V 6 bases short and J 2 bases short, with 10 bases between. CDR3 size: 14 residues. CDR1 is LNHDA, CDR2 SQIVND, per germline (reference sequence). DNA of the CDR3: TGTGCCAGTAGCAAAGGGGTGACTAATGAAAAACTGTTTTTT. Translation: CASSKGVTNEKLFF.

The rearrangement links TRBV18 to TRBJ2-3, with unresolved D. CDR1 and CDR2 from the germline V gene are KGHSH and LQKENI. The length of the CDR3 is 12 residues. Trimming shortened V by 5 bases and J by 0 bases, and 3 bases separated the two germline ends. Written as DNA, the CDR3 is TGTGCCAGCTCAACGAGCACAGATACGCAGTATTTT. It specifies CASSTSTDTQYF. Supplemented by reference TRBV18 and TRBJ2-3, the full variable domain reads NAGVMQNPRHLVRRRGQEARLRCSPMKGHSHVYWYRQLPEEGLKFMVYLQKENIIDESGMPKERFSAEFPKEGPSILRIQQVVRGDSAAYFCASSTSTDTQYFGPGTRLTVL.

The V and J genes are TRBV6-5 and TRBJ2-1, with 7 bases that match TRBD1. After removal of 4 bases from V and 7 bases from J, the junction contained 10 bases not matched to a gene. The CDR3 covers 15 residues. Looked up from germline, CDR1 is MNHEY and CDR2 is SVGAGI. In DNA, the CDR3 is TGTGCCAGCAGTTTGGAACGGACAGGTAGGAATGAGCAGTTCTTC. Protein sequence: CASSLERTGRNEQFF.

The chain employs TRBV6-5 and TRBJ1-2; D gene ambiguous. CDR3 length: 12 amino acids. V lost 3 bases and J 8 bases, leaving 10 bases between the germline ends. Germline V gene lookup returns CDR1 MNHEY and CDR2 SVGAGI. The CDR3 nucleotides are TGTGCCAGCAGTTATGCCGGGGAGGGCTACACCTTC. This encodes CASSYAGEGYTF.

The CDR3 spells CASRKQGLAGVEQYF. The CDR3 DNA reads TGTGCCAGCAGGAAGCAGGGACTAGCGGGAGTCGAGCAGTACTTC. This rearrangement joins TRBV6-5 to TRBJ2-7; the match to TRBD2 covers 14 bases. This CDR3 spans 15 amino acids. The germline CDR1 and CDR2 sequences are MNHEY and SVGAGI. V trimming: 6 bases; J trimming: 6 bases; junction bases outside the gene matches: 7.

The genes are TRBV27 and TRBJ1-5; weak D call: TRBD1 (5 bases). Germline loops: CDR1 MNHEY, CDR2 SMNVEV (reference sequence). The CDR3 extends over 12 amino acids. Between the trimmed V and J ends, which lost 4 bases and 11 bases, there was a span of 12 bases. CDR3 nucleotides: TGTGCCAGCAGTTCCGTAGGAGGGGCCCAGCATTTT. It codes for CASSSVGGAQHF.

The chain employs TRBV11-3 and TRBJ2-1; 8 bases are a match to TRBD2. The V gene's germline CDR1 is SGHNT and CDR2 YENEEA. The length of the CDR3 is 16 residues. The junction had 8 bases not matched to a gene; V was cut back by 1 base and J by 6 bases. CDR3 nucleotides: TGTGCCAGCAGCTTAGGAGGGTCGGGACTAGGCAATGAGCAGTTCTTC. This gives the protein CASSLGGSGLGNEQFF.

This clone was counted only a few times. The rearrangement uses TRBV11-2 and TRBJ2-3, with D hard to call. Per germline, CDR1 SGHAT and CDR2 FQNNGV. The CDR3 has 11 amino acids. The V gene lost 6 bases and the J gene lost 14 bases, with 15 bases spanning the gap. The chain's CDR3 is CASSSDHSPYF. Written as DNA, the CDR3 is TGTGCCAGCAGTAGTGACCATTCCCCGTATTTT.

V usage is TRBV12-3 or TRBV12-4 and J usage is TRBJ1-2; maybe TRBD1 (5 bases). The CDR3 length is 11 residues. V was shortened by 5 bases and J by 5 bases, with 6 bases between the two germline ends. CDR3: CASSRQYGYTF. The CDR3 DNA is TGTGCCAGCAGTCGACAGTATGGCTACACCTTC.

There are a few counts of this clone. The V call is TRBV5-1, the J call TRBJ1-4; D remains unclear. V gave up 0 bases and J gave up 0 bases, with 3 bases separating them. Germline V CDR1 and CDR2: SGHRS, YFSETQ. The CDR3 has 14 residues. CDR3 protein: CASSLVATNEKLFF. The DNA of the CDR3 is TGCGCCAGCAGCTTGGTAGCAACTAATGAAAAACTGTTTTTT.

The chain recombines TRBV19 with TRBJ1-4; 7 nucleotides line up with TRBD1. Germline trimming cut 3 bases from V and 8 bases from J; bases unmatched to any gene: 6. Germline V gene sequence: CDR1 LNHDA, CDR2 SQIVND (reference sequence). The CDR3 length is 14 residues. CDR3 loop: CASSIQGVEEKLFF. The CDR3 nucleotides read TGTGCCAGTAGTATTCAGGGGGTGGAAGAAAAACTGTTTTTT.

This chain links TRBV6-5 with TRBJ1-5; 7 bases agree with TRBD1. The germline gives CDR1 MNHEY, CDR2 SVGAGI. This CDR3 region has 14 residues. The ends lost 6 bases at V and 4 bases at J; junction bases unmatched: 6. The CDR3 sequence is CASRADRFNQPQHF. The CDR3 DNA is TGTGCCAGCAGAGCGGACAGGTTTAATCAGCCCCAGCATTTT.

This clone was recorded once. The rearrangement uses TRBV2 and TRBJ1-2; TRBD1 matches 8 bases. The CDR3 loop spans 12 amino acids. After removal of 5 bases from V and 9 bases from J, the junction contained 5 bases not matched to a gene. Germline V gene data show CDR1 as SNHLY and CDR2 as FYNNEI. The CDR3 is CASSWTGTSYTF. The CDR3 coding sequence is TGTGCCAGCAGTTGGACAGGGACTAGCTACACCTTC.

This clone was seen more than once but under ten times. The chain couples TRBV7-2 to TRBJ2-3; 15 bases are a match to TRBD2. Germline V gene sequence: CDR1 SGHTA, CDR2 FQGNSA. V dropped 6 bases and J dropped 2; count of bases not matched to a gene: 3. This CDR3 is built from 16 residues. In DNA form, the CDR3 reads TGTGCCAGCAGTGGACTAGCGGGGGGGGTCACAGATACGCAGTATTTT. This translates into CASSGLAGGVTDTQYF.